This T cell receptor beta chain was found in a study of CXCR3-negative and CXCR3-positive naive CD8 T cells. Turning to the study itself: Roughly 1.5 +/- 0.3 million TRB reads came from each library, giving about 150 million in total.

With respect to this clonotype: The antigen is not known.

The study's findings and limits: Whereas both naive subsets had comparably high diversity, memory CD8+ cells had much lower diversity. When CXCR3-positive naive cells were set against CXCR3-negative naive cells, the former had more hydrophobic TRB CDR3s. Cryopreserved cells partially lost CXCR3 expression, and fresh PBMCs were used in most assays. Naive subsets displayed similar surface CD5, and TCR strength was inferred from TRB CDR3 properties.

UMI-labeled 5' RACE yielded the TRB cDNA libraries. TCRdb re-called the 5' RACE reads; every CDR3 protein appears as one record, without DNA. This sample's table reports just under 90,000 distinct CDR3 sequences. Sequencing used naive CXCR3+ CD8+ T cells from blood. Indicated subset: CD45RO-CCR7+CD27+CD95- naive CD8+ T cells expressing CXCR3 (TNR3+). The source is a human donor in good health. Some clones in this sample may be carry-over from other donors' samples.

This CDR3 reads CASSLGQPSDEAFF. V gene TRBV28 combines with J gene TRBJ1-1; TCRdb's D gene call, TRBD1, goes unchecked for lack of DNA. The CDR3 totals 14 residues. The germline V gene has CDR1 MDHEN and CDR2 SYDVKM.